This TCR beta chain comes out of a study of cytomegalovirus exposure and HLA in healthy donors. This clone has more than one count but fewer than ten. The antigen is not known. PCR was performed using 60 Vbeta and 13 Jbeta primers. Authors' analysis steps: Roughly 11 million shared chains were among approximately 87 million unique TCR beta chains counted in a later analysis. Clones were sequenced by immunoSEQ multiplex PCR, and TCRdb holds only the in-frame ones, with some missing. V, J and clone size reflect that table, while D and trimming were determined from the DNA. The sample comprises under 150,000 clones, roughly 79% of which are singletons, and 0.7% rests with the top ten. Trimming removed 7 bases from V and 4 bases from J; junction bases left unmatched: 7. This CDR3 spans 14 amino acids. Germline V lookup: CDR1 LNHDA, CDR2 SQIVND (reference sequence). General study findings and limits: An analysis was carried out at a later point. It showed that HLA-associated TCR beta chains were more clonally expanded than equally common non-associated chains. Rare TCR sequences dominated, though some public TCRs recurred in many donors. Exclusion as indistinguishable affected some V segments, including TRBV6-2 and TRBV6-3.

The sequenced sample consisted of PBMCs. This TCR came from a man between 18 and 29 years old in good health and CMV-seronegative. The rearrangement links TRBV19 to TRBJ2-3, with 8 nucleotides matching TRBD2. In DNA, the CDR3 is TGTGCCAGTAACTTGGGACTAGGAGCAGATACGCAGTATTTT. This codes for CASNLGLGADTQYF. Combining the CDR3 with reference TRBV19 and TRBJ2-3 gives the whole variable domain DGGITQSPKYLFRKEGQNVTLSCEQNLNHDAMYWYRQDPGQGLRLIYYSQIVNDFQKGDIAEGYSVSREKKESFPLTVTSAQKNPTAFYLCASNLGLGADTQYFGPGTRLTVL.